This TCR beta chain was sequenced during a study of blood T cells in healthy people across ages. Study as a whole: The capture of about one barcoded beta molecule per two T cells was achieved by template switching. Study-level findings and limits: Naive CD4+ cell counts and diversity both ran higher in long-lived than in aged donors. Unsorted PBMCs blocked a conclusive comparison of naive and antigen-experienced cells.

The study drew donors from healthy Caucasian individuals in Russia aged roughly 6 to 95. This clonotype is a singleton in its sample. Its antigen is still unknown. Combining a sample-barcoded 5' primer with a J-beta primer mix, a second PCR ran for 7 to 11 cycles. TCRdb used MiXCR to reprocess the 5' RACE reads, holding one entry per CDR3 protein. The sample lists some 710,000 distinct CDR3 sequences, around half seen once, with roughly 18% in the top ten. With 5 bases removed from V and 11 bases from J, the gap between germline ends came to 31 bases. This CDR3 comprises 18 residues. Per germline, CDR1 KGHDR and CDR2 SFDVKD.

Specimen: blood. The sequence came from a man older than 75 in good health. The V gene is TRBV24-1, the J gene TRBJ2-3; tentatively, D is TRBD2 (6 bases). The chain's CDR3 is CATSGRPGQGGKNYEQYF. CDR3 nucleotide sequence: TGTGCCACCAGTGGAAGACCCGGACAAGGAGGGAAAAACTACGAGCAGTATTTT.